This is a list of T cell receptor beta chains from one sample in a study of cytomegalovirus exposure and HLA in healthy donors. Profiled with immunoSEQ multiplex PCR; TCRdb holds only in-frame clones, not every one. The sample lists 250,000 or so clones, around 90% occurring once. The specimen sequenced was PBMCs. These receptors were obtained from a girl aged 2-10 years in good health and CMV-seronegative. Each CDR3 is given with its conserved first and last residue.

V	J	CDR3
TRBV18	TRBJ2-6	CASLRESGANVLTF
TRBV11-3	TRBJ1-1	CASSAWRGTEAFF
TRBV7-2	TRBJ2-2	CASSRTGGSGELFF
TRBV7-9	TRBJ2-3	CASSTYSTDTQYF
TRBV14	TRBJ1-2	CASSPYPGQGAWGYTF
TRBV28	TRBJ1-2	CASSLGSQGSNYGYTF
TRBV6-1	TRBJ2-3	CASSESELANTQYF
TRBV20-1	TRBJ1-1	CRTGTEAFF
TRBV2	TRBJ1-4	CASSDIGQGNEKLFF
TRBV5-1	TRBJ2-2	CASSQGLLYGEKNTGELFF
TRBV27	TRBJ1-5	CASSLSGANQPQHF
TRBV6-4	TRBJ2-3	CASSDVGGPTDTQYF
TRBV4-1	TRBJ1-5	CASSQDLQNQPQHF
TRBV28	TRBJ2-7	CASSDYEQYF
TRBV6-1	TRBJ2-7	CASSEDGSRRGDEQYF
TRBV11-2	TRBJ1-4	CASSLGDRGLPNEKLFF
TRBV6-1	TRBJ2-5	CASSERGRGETQYF
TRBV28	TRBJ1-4	CASSLVGGSSEKLFF
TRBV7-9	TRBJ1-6	CSSSEGGGNSPLHF
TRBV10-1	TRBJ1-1	CASSGGQIREAFF
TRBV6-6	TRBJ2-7	CASSTGGYEQYF
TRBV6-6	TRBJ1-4	CASSFPRDRLVKLFF
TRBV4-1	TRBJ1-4	CASSQAGQGSEKLFF
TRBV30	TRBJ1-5	CAWSQGTNQPQHF
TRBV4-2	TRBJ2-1	CASSQGEVTSTFVEQFF
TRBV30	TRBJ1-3	CAWSVDNLATIYF
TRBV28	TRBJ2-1	CASSFLRREQFF
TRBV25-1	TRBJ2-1	CASSEYGGGRVNEQFF
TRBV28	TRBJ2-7	CASGLDGTRKGEQYF
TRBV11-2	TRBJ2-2	CASSLGQGLLYGELFF
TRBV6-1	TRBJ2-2	CAGRTGGTGELFF
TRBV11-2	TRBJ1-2	CASSSSPGTAYGYTF